This T cell receptor beta chain was observed in a study of siplizumab effects on memory and regulatory T cells. Study-wide results and caveats: Memory cells seemed less diverse than naive T cells, which also seemed major contributors to the alloresponse. The study found that mappable alloreactive CD4+ clones averaged around 69% Treg-derived with siplizumab and 25% to 30% in controls. Alloreactive sequences from unstimulated CD4+ memory cells fell significantly with siplizumab.

The assay looked at some 96,000 TCR templates in each sample. Profiling relied on immunoSEQ multiplex PCR, and the TCRdb table lists in-frame clones only, not all of them. The repertoire includes tens of thousands of clones, approximately 96% of them detected once, and 0.025% to 0.035% sits in the top ten. Remarks on this clone: Its antigen is not known.

This CDR3 comprises 15 residues. Trimming shortened V by 4 bases and J by 2 bases, and 13 bases separated the two germline ends. In germline, CDR1 is LGHNA, CDR2 YNFKEQ. The receptor comes from a human donor in good health. Material for sequencing was naive CD4+ T cells sorted from blood. The V and J genes are TRBV4-2 and TRBJ2-3; D unresolved. CDR3 amino acids: CASSRPVQSTDTQYF. The CDR3 DNA reads as TGTGCCAGCAGCCGGCCGGTCCAATCCACAGATACGCAGTATTTT.